This TCR beta chain originates from a study of blood T cell repertoires in COVID-19. On the study more broadly: From the United States, Italy and Spain came samples of acute and convalescent COVID-19.

The method was immunoSEQ multiplex PCR; TCRdb's version includes in-frame clones alone and lacks a portion of them. The sample lists 350,000 to 450,000 clones; roughly nine tenths were seen once. The trim removed 4 bases at V and 0 bases at J, leaving 5 bases unmatched. Germline lookup yields CDR1 KGHDR and CDR2 SFDVKD. This CDR3 is 16 amino acids long. Membership in each cohort depended on participant-reported clinical history. Exposed volunteers were people who met a COVID-19 case within 2 weeks before study entry. Material for sequencing was PBMCs or T cells enriched from blood (not recorded which). This clonotype originated in a woman between 40 and 50 years old who had been exposed to COVID-19. The chain recombines TRBV24-1 with TRBJ2-1; 7 bases are shared with TRBD2. The CDR3 sequence: CATSDPGGPSYNEQFF. CDR3 bases: TGTGCCACCAGTGACCCGGGAGGCCCCTCCTACAATGAGCAGTTCTTC.